The rows below give T cell receptor beta chains drawn from one sample of a study of T cells after yellow fever vaccination. TCRdb redid the calling of the 5' RACE reads with MiXCR, one entry per CDR3 protein. The repertoire holds about 260,000 distinct CDR3 sequences, with roughly 5% as singletons. The sequencing used CD4+ T cells sorted from PBMCs, collected on the day of the yellow fever booster vaccination. Receptors originate from a man in his late teens or twenties who received the YFV17D yellow fever vaccine. Each CDR3 is given with its conserved first and last residue. The D gene is left open where the match is weak. Clone size is stated in some rows and not others, as once, few, many or a class when expanded.

>TRBV18|TRBD1|many|TRBJ2-2
CASSPGTGMTGELFF
TGTGCCAGCTCACCAGGGACAGGGATGACCGGGGAGCTGTTTTTT
>TRBV6-2/TRBV6-3|TRBD2|-|TRBJ2-5
CASSGLAVQETQYF
TGTGCCAGCAGCGGACTAGCGGTCCAAGAGACCCAGTACTTC
>TRBV12-3/TRBV12-4|TRBD1|-|TRBJ1-4
CAIWGGQFNEKLFF
TGTGCCATATGGGGGGGACAGTTTAATGAAAAACTGTTTTTT
>TRBV18|-|few|TRBJ2-1
CASSPGTGGEQFF
TGTGCCAGCTCACCCGGGACCGGGGGTGAGCAGTTCTTC
>TRBV7-2|-|-|TRBJ2-5
CASSSWTRTETQYF
TGTGCCAGCAGCTCGTGGACTCGGACAGAGACCCAGTACTTC
>TRBV5-1|-|-|TRBJ1-1
CASSLEGIGNTEAFF
TGCGCCAGCAGCTTGGAGGGGATTGGGAACACTGAAGCTTTCTTT
>TRBV20-1|TRBD1|-|TRBJ1-5
CSAYRGTQPQHF
TGCAGTGCTTACAGGGGTACCCAGCCCCAGCATTTT
>TRBV4-2|TRBD1|few|TRBJ1-2
CASSHAGTGGTLGYGYTF
TGTGCCAGCAGCCACGCCGGGACAGGGGGTACGTTGGGCTATGGCTACACCTTC
>TRBV7-7|-|-|TRBJ2-4
CASSLTFSAIQYF
TGTGCCAGCAGCTTAACTTTCAGCGCCATTCAGTACTTC
>TRBV20-1|-|few|TRBJ2-1
CSAREVTGAGEQFF
TGCAGTGCTAGAGAAGTAACGGGGGCCGGTGAGCAGTTCTTC
>TRBV7-2|TRBD1|many|TRBJ2-5
CASSLQGEPGYGTQYF
TGTGCCAGCAGCCTCCAGGGGGAGCCAGGGTATGGGACCCAGTACTTC
>TRBV6-2/TRBV6-3|TRBD2|-|TRBJ2-2
CASSPQPGLAGLNTGELFF
TGTGCCAGCAGTCCCCAACCGGGACTAGCGGGGCTGAACACCGGGGAGCTGTTTTTT
>TRBV6-1|TRBD1|few|TRBJ1-5
CASSDPGQGKNQPQHF
TGTGCCAGCAGTGATCCGGGACAGGGCAAGAATCAGCCCCAGCATTTT
>TRBV12-3/TRBV12-4|TRBD2|-|TRBJ2-2
CASSLGAGAGELFF
TGTGCCAGCAGTTTGGGTGCGGGGGCCGGGGAGCTGTTTTTT
>TRBV15|-|few|TRBJ2-7
CATSREAGQQYF
TGTGCCACCAGCAGAGAGGCAGGGCAGCAGTACTTC
>TRBV9|-|few|TRBJ2-3
CASSTEGRGRVDTQYF
TGTGCCAGCAGCACAGAAGGCAGGGGTAGGGTAGATACGCAGTATTTT
>TRBV25-1|-|-|TRBJ2-7
CASSTAGGLGYEQYF
TGTGCCAGCAGTACTGCCGGTGGGCTCGGATACGAGCAGTACTTC
>TRBV12-3/TRBV12-4|-|many|TRBJ2-7
CASSPLYEQYF
TGTGCCAGCAGTCCCCTCTACGAGCAGTACTTC
>TRBV5-5|-|few|TRBJ1-2
CASSLAGMGKSF
TGTGCCAGCAGCTTGGCCGGCATGGGGAAGAGCTTC
>TRBV7-2|-|few|TRBJ1-1
CASSLLQGRAFF
TGTGCCAGCAGCTTATTACAGGGACGAGCTTTCTTT
>TRBV6-2/TRBV6-3|-|many|TRBJ1-3
CASSPGHSGNTIYF
TGTGCCAGCAGTCCGGGACATTCTGGAAACACCATATATTTT
>TRBV10-3|TRBD2|few|TRBJ2-3
CAISAGHGPGGPDTQYF
TGTGCCATCAGTGCGGGGCACGGTCCGGGGGGGCCAGATACGCAGTATTTT
>TRBV20-1|-|once|TRBJ1-6
CSAQSSYNSPLHF
TGCAGTGCTCAGAGCTCCTATAATTCACCCCTCCACTTT
>TRBV6-5|TRBD1|-|TRBJ1-2
CASSYLGQGRIGYTF
TGTGCCAGCAGTTACCTCGGACAGGGGAGAATTGGCTACACCTTC
>TRBV20-1|-|-|TRBJ2-7
CSALTQGRGEQYF
TGCAGTGCCCTTACTCAGGGAAGGGGCGAGCAGTACTTC
>TRBV7-9|-|few|TRBJ2-5
CASSSLGRGQGQETQYF
TGTGCCAGCAGCTCCCTCGGCCGGGGGCAGGGCCAAGAGACCCAGTACTTC
>TRBV24-1|-|few|TRBJ2-5
CATSDSDKETQYF
TGTGCCACCAGTGATTCGGACAAAGAGACCCAGTACTTC
>TRBV20-1|-|-|TRBJ1-2
CSAWDGGAYGYTF
TGCAGTGCTTGGGACGGGGGAGCCTATGGCTACACCTTC
>TRBV20-1|-|-|TRBJ1-5
CSARGRSGQPQHF
TGCAGTGCTAGAGGCCGTTCAGGTCAGCCCCAGCATTTT
>TRBV28|TRBD2|few|TRBJ2-5
CASSLAGGSGTQETQYF
TGTGCCAGCAGTTTGGCGGGGGGATCCGGGACACAAGAGACCCAGTACTTC
>TRBV5-4|-|many|TRBJ2-7
CASSLDPSDEQYF
TGTGCCAGCAGCTTGGACCCTTCGGACGAGCAGTACTTC
>TRBV15|-|-|TRBJ1-2
CATSRNEPGRHYGYTF
TGTGCCACCAGCCGAAACGAACCGGGACGGCACTATGGCTACACCTTC
>TRBV4-1|TRBD2|many|TRBJ2-1
CASSQRTSGVSSYNEQFF
TGCGCCAGCAGCCAACGGACTAGCGGGGTTAGCTCCTACAATGAGCAGTTCTTC
>TRBV7-2|-|few|TRBJ2-5
CASSLIRLQETQYF
TGTGCCAGCAGCTTAATCCGTCTCCAAGAGACCCAGTACTTC
>TRBV4-2|-|-|TRBJ2-2
CASSPGNSLLAGELFF
TGTGCCAGCAGCCCCGGGAACAGCCTCCTCGCCGGGGAGCTGTTTTTT
>TRBV11-2|-|few|TRBJ2-7
CASSLVRDEQYF
TGTGCCAGCAGCTTAGTCCGGGACGAGCAGTACTTC
>TRBV4-3|-|few|TRBJ2-7
CASAPDGRGGEQYF
TGCGCCAGCGCCCCGGACGGGAGAGGGGGTGAGCAGTACTTC
>TRBV16|-|few|TRBJ1-5
CASSQSVMGNQPQHF
TGTGCCAGCAGCCAATCAGTGATGGGCAATCAGCCCCAGCATTTT
>TRBV6-2/TRBV6-3|TRBD1|few|TRBJ2-5
CASSKGTGGAAKETQYF
TGTGCCAGCAGTAAAGGGACAGGGGGCGCGGCGAAAGAGACCCAGTACTTC
>TRBV5-1|-|many|TRBJ2-1
CASSLVTPRWNEQFF
TGCGCCAGCAGCTTGGTTACTCCCCGGTGGAATGAGCAGTTCTTC
>TRBV5-6|-|few|TRBJ2-3
CASSSSRVDRSTDTQYF
TGTGCCAGCAGCTCGAGTCGGGTTGACCGTAGCACAGATACGCAGTATTTT
>TRBV5-1|-|many|TRBJ2-5
CASSLTGAIQETQYF
TGCGCCAGCAGCCTGACCGGGGCCATCCAAGAGACCCAGTACTTC